The present TCR beta chain was sequenced within a study of blood T cell repertoires in COVID-19. Whole-study context: Both acute and convalescent COVID-19 samples were obtained from the United States, Italy and Spain. In each case, the material was cDNA or gDNA derived from T cells, B-cell-depleted T cells, or PBMCs.

Study processing details: Using reference gene primer amplification, nucleated cell counts were estimated. The data were produced by immunoSEQ multiplex PCR, yet TCRdb's version contains in-frame clones alone and is incomplete. V, J and clone size reflect that table, while D and trimming were determined from the DNA. The table lists a few hundred thousand clones, approximately 82% of them singletons, with approximately 1.5% in the top ten. The CDR3 totals 15 residues. J gave up 7 bases and V 0 bases, and 5 bases lay outside the gene matches. The germline V gene encodes CDR1 MNHEY and CDR2 SVGAGI. The receptor's source is a woman aged 35 to 49 who had recovered from COVID-19. Sequenced sample: peripheral blood. The J gene is TRBJ1-2, the V gene TRBV6-5; TRBD1 matches 10 bases. The CDR3 bases are TGTGCCAGCAGTTACTCTCGACAGGGGGCATTTGGCTACACCTTC. Residues: CASSYSRQGAFGYTF.